A selection of T cell receptor beta chains follows, all from one sample in a study of cytomegalovirus exposure and HLA in healthy donors. Measured with immunoSEQ multiplex PCR; TCRdb has only the in-frame clones, and not every one. The profile shows 150,000 to 200,000 clones, 84% of them singletons. Material: PBMCs. Source of these receptors: a woman aged 25 to 39 in good health and CMV-seropositive. Each CDR3 is given with its conserved first and last residue. The order of the fields is clone size, J gene, V gene, D gene, CDR3 DNA, CDR3 protein. A D gene is named only where the DNA matches it firmly. Clone size is shown for a subset of rows, as once, few, many or a class of expanded clone.

>NA|TRBJ2-1|TRBV27|NA
TGTGCCAGCAGGGACATCTTAGTGGATGAGCAGTTCTTC
CASRDILVDEQFF
>NA|TRBJ1-2|TRBV5-1|NA
TGCGCCAGCAGCTCTACTGGACAGACATTCCCCCATGGGGGCACCTTC
CASSSTGQTFPHGGTF
>NA|TRBJ2-1|TRBV6-1|TRBD1
TGTGCCAGCACCCCGGGACAGGGACCTTACAATGAGCAGTTCTTC
CASTPGQGPYNEQFF
>NA|TRBJ1-2|TRBV15|NA
TGTGCCACCAGCACCCAAACCAGTGGCTACACCTTC
CATSTQTSGYTF
>NA|TRBJ1-5|TRBV15|NA
TGTGCCACCAGCAGAGAGGGGGGACAGCCCCAGCATTTT
CATSREGGQPQHF
>NA|TRBJ1-4|TRBV2|NA
TGTGCCAGCAGGGCAGATGCAACTAATGAAAAACTGTTTTTT
CASRADATNEKLFF
>NA|TRBJ2-4|TRBV4-2|NA
TGTGCCAGCAGCCCAGTAGACTACTTGAGATCTAGCATTCAGTACTTC
CASSPVDYLRSSIQYF
>NA|TRBJ2-1|TRBV2|TRBD1
TGTGCCAGCAGGGGGGACAGGAACAATGAGCAGTTCTTC
CASRGDRNNEQFF
>NA|TRBJ1-2|TRBV5-1|NA
TGCGCCAGCAGCTTGGTAAACGGGATAGAGAATGGCTACACCTTC
CASSLVNGIENGYTF
>NA|TRBJ1-5|TRBV5-1|TRBD1
TGCGCCAGCAGCTTGGGGACAGGGTTCCAGCAGCCCCAGCATTTT
CASSLGTGFQQPQHF
>NA|TRBJ2-7|TRBV6-5|TRBD1
TGTGCCAGCAGTTCGATGGGGGGACAGGGTCTCTACGAGCAGTACTTC
CASSSMGGQGLYEQYF
>NA|TRBJ2-1|TRBV10-1|NA
TGCGCCAGCAGTGAGTCGATCGGCTACAATGAGCAGTTCTTC
CASSESIGYNEQFF
>NA|TRBJ2-7|TRBV2|NA
TGTGCCAGCCGCTATTCCTACGAGCAGTACTTC
CASRYSYEQYF
>NA|TRBJ1-5|TRBV6-5|NA
TGTGCCAGCAGTTATGTACAGGGTAGCAAGCCCCAGCATTTT
CASSYVQGSKPQHF
>once|TRBJ2-1|TRBV28|TRBD2
TGTGCCAGCAGCTATCCCGTTACTAGCGGGAGTAGGTCCTACAATGAGCAGTTCTTC
CASSYPVTSGSRSYNEQFF
>NA|TRBJ2-5|TRBV7-2|NA
TGTGCCAGCAGCTTAAACCCCCCAGGGGTGGGGGAGACCCAGTACTTC
CASSLNPPGVGETQYF
>NA|TRBJ2-3|TRBV4-2|NA
TGTGCCAGCAGCCAAGGGGCCTCCGATACGCAGTATTTT
CASSQGASDTQYF
>once|TRBJ1-5|TRBV5-8|NA
TGTGCCAGCAGCTTCGGAGGTCAGCCCCAGCATTTT
CASSFGGQPQHF
>NA|TRBJ1-2|TRBV6-5|NA
TGTGCCAGCAGTTACATTCCGGATCCGACAGGACGTGGCTACACCTTC
CASSYIPDPTGRGYTF
>NA|TRBJ2-7|TRBV28|TRBD2
TGTGCCAGCCGCCTGAGCGGGAGTTATCGGGACTACGAGCAGTACTTC
CASRLSGSYRDYEQYF
>NA|TRBJ2-1|TRBV4-2|TRBD2
TGTGCCAGCAGCCAATCCTTAGCGGGAACAGACAATGAGCAGTTCTTC
CASSQSLAGTDNEQFF
>once|TRBJ2-5|TRBV5-1|NA
TGCGCCAGCAGCTTTTACGGAGAGACCCAGTACTTC
CASSFYGETQYF
>NA|TRBJ1-5|TRBV6-5|NA
TGTGCCAGCAGTTCCTCCTTCAGGGGAATTCAGCCCCAGCATTTT
CASSSSFRGIQPQHF
>NA|TRBJ2-3|TRBV6-1|TRBD2
TGTGCCAGCAAAACCGAGCGGGAAACGGCAGATACGCAGTATTTT
CASKTERETADTQYF
>NA|TRBJ1-4|TRBV15|TRBD1
TGTGCCACCAGCAGACCGGACAGGGGGCGAGATGAAAAACTGTTTTTT
CATSRPDRGRDEKLFF
>NA|TRBJ1-1|TRBV30|NA
TGTGCCTGGAGAGCTGGTGCTGAAGCTTTCTTT
CAWRAGAEAFF
>NA|TRBJ2-3|TRBV11-3|TRBD2
TGTGCCAGCAGCCCCCGAAGAAACTATAGCGGGATCAGATGCACAGATACGCAGTATTTT
CASSPRRNYSGIRCTDTQYF
>NA|TRBJ1-4|TRBV2|NA
TGTGCCAGCAAAAACAAGACAACTAATGAAAAACTGTTTTTT
CASKNKTTNEKLFF
>NA|TRBJ2-3|TRBV5-4|NA
TGTGCCAGCAGCCCCCCTAAAGCGGGCGACACAGATACGCAGTATTTT
CASSPPKAGDTDTQYF
>NA|TRBJ2-2|TRBV19|TRBD1
TGTGCCAGTAGGGGAACAGGGGACCCTACGAACACCGGGGAGCTGTTTTTT
CASRGTGDPTNTGELFF
>NA|TRBJ1-5|TRBV6-6|TRBD1
TGTGCCAGCAGTTACGGGACAGTAAATCAGCCCCAGCATTTT
CASSYGTVNQPQHF